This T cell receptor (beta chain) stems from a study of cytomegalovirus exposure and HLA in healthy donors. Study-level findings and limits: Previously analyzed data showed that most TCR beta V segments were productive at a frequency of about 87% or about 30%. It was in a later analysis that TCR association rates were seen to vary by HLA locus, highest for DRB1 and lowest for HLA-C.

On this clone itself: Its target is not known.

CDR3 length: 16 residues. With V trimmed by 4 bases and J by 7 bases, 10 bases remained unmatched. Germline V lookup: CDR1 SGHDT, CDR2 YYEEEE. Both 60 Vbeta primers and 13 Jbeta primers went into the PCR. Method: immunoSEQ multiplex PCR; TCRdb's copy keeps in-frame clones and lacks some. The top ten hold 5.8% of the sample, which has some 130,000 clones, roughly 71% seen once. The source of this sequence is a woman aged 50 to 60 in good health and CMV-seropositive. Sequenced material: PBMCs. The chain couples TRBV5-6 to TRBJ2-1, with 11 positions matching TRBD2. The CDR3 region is CASSPLTSGEKNEQFF. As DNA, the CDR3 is TGTGCCAGCAGCCCACTGACTAGCGGGGAAAAAAATGAGCAGTTCTTC.